The sequence of this TCR beta chain was determined in a study of T cells after yellow fever vaccination. Study findings and constraints: From the bulk population, abundant clonotypes could contaminate and appear within FACS-sorted repertoires.

This clonotype was counted at least ten times. Its antigen is currently unknown. TCRdb called the 5' RACE reads again in MiXCR, with one record for every CDR3 protein. Of 250,000 to 400,000 distinct CDR3 sequences listed, approximately 4% are singletons. The CDR3 sequence is 14 residues long. Trimming removed 0 bases from V and 2 bases from J, with 7 bases in between. The germline V gene has CDR1 SGHRS and CDR2 YFSETQ. This specimen was PBMCs, taken 5 days after the yellow fever booster vaccination. This TCR was recovered from a man between 18 and 35 years old who received the YFV17D yellow fever vaccine. The chain is built from TRBV5-1 and TRBJ2-3; D may be TRBD1 (5 bases). The CDR3 is CASSLGGPTDTQYF. In DNA form, the CDR3 reads TGCGCCAGCAGCTTGGGGGGCCCCACAGATACGCAGTATTTT.